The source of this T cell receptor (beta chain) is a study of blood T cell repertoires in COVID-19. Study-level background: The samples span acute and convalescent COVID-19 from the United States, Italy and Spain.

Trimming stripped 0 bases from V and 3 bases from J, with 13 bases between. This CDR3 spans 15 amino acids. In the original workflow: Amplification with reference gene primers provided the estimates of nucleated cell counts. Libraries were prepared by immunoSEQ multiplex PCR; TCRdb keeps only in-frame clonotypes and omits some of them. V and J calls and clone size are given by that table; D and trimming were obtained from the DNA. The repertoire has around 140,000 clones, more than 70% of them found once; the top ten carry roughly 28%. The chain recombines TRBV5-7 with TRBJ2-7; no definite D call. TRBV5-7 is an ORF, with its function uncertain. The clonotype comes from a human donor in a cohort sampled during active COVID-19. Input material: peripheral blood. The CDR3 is CASSLGPDLIYEQYF. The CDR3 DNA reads TGTGCCAGCAGCTTGGGCCCCGATCTAATCTACGAGCAGTACTTC.